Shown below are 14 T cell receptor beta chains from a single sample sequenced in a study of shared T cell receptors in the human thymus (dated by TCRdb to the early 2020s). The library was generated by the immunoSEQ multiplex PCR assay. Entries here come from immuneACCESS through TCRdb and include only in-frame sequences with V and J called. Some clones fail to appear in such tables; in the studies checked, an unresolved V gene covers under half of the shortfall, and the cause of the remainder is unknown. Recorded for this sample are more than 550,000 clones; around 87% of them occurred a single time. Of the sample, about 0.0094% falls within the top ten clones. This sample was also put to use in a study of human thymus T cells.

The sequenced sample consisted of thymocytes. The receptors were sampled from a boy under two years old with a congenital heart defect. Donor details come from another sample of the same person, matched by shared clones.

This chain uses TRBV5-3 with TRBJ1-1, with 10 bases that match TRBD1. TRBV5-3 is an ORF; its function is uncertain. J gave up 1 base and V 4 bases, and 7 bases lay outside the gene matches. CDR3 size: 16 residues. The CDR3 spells CARSVRQGAGNTEAFF. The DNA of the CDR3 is TGTGCCAGAAGCGTAAGACAGGGGGCAGGGAACACTGAAGCTTTCTTT.

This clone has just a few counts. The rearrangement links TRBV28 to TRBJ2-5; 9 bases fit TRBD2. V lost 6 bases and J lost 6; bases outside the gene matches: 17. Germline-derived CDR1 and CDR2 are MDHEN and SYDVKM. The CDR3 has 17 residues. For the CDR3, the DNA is TGTGCCAGCAGACGTGGGTTAGGGGCGGGAGGGCCAAAGACCCAGTACTTC. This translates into CASRRGLGAGGPKTQYF.

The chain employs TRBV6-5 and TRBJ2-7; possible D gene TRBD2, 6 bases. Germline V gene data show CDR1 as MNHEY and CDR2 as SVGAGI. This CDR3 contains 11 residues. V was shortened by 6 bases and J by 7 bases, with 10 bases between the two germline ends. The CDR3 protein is CASRLGGEQYF. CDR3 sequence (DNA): TGTGCCAGCAGACTCGGAGGGGAGCAGTACTTC.

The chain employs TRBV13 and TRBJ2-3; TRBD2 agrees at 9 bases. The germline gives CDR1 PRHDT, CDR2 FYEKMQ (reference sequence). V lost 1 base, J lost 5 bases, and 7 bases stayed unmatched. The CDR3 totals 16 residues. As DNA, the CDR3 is TGTGCCAGCAGCTTAGCTCCCGCGGGGGGGCAAGATACGCAGTATTTT. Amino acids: CASSLAPAGGQDTQYF.

This chain's CDR3 is CASSRQGGSSRAYEQYF. DNA for the CDR3: TGTGCCAGCAGTAGACAGGGGGGAAGTTCTAGGGCCTACGAGCAGTACTTC. V gene TRBV25-1 combines with J gene TRBJ2-7, with 9 nucleotides matching TRBD1. The germline CDR1 and CDR2 sequences are MGHDK and SYGVNS. CDR3 length equals 17 residues. J lost 2 bases, V lost 5 bases, and 13 bases had no gene match.

The CDR3 DNA is TGTGCCAGCAGCTTAGCAGGGGTGGATCAGCCCCAGCATTTT. It encodes CASSLAGVDQPQHF. J is TRBJ1-5 and V is TRBV7-9; D might be TRBD1 (5 bases). The V gene lost 0 bases and the J gene lost 5 bases, with 8 bases spanning the gap. Germline V CDR1 and CDR2: SEHNR, FQNEAQ (reference sequence). The CDR3 runs 14 residues. Filled out from reference TRBV7-9 and TRBJ1-5, the complete variable domain reads DTGVSQNPRHKITKRGQNVTFRCDPISEHNRLYWYRQTLGQGPEFLTYFQNEAQLEKSRLLSDRFSAERPKGSFSTLEIQRTEQGDSAMYLCASSLAGVDQPQHFGDGTRLSIL.

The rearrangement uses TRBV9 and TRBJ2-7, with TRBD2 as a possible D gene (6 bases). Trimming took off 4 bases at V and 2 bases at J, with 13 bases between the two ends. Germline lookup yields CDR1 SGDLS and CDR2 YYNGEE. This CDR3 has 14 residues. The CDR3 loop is CASSPGLETYEQYF. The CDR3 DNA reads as TGTGCCAGCAGCCCGGGACTGGAAACCTACGAGCAGTACTTC.

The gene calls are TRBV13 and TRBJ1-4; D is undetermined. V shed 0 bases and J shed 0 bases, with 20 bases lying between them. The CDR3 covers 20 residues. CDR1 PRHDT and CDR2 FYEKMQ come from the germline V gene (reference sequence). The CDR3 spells CASSLGLINDITSTNEKLFF. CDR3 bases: TGTGCCAGCAGCTTAGGCCTAATTAACGACATAACCTCAACTAATGAAAAACTGTTTTTT.

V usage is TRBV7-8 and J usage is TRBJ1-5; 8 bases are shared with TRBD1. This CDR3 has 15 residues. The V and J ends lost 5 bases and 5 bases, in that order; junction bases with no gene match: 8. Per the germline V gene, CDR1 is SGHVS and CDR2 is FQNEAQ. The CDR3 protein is CASSLGQGWDQPQHF. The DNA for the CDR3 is TGTGCCAGCAGCCTAGGACAGGGATGGGATCAGCCCCAGCATTTT.

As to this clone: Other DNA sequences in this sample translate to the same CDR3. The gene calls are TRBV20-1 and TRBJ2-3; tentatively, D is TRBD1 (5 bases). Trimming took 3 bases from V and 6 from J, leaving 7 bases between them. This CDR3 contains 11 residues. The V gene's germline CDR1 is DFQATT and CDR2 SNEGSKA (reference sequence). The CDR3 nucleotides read TGCAGTGCTAGGGGGCGTGATACGCAGTATTTT. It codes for CSARGRDTQYF.

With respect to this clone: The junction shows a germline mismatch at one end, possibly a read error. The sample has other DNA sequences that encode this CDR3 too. The CDR3 is CASSEVPTDRNSPLHF. The CDR3 DNA is TGTGCCAGCAGTGAAGTCCCGACAGATAGGAATTCCCCCCTCCACTTT. The chain links TRBV6-1 to TRBJ1-6, with a tentative D call TRBD1 (5 bases). CDR1 is MNHNS, CDR2 SASEGT, per germline. This CDR3 spans 16 amino acids.

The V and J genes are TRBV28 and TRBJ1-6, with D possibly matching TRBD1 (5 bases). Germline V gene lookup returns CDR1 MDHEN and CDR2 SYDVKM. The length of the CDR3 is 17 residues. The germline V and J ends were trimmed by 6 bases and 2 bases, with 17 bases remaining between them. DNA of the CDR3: TGTGCCAGCAGGGATCACGGGGGGAGGACCTATAATTCACCCCTCCACTTT. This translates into CASRDHGGRTYNSPLHF.

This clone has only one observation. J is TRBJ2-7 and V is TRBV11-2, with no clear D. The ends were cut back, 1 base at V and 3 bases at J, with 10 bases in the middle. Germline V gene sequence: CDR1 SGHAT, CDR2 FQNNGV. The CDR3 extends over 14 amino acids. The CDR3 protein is CASSLGQVNYEQYF. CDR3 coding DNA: TGTGCCAGCAGCTTAGGGCAGGTAAACTACGAGCAGTACTTC.

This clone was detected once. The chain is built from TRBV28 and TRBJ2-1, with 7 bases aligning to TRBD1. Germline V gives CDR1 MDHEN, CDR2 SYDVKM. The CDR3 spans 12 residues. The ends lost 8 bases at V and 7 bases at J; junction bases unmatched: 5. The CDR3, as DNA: TGTGCCAGCGAGGGGGCCGGGAATGAGCAGTTCTTC. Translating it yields CASEGAGNEQFF.